These 30 T cell receptor beta chains originate from one sample sequenced in a study of cytomegalovirus exposure and HLA in healthy donors. The PCR used 60 Vbeta and 13 Jbeta primers. The repertoire was sequenced with immunoSEQ multiplex PCR; TCRdb's copy has only in-frame clones and lacks some. The sample shows about 120,000 clones, around 84% of them seen only once. Source material: PBMCs. Receptors originate from a man aged 18 to 29 in good health and CMV-seronegative.

This sequence joins TRBV6-4 and TRBJ1-5; D gene unclear. V shed 1 base and J shed 5 bases, with 6 bases lying between them. This CDR3 contains 13 residues. Germline V gene data show CDR1 as MRHNA and CDR2 as SNTAGT. CDR3 coding DNA: TGTGCCAGCAGTGACTTTCCCGATCAGCCCCAGCATTTT. Translated: CASSDFPDQPQHF.

In nucleotides, the CDR3 is TGCGCCAGGGGCCGACCGGGACTAGCGGGGGCGGCTTCCTACGAGCAGTACTTC. It yields the protein CARGRPGLAGAASYEQYF. The rearrangement joins TRBV5-1 to TRBJ2-7, with 14 bases aligning to TRBD2. J was trimmed by 1 base and V by 8 bases; bases with no gene match: 14. The germline V gene has CDR1 SGHRS and CDR2 YFSETQ. There are 18 residues in the CDR3.

V is TRBV9 and J is TRBJ1-6; the match to TRBD1 covers 9 bases. CDR1 is SGDLS and CDR2 is YYNGEE in the germline V gene. The CDR3 extends over 17 amino acids. The J segment lost 6 bases and the V segment lost 0 bases, leaving 7 bases of the junction unmatched. CDR3 DNA sequence: TGTGCCAGCAGCGTAGCCCCGGACAGGGGAGTTAATTCACCCCTCCACTTT. Encoded protein: CASSVAPDRGVNSPLHF.

This clone turned up a few times. The V call is TRBV6-1, the J call TRBJ2-2; weak D call: TRBD2 (6 bases). CDR3 length: 13 amino acids. Trimming took off 5 bases at V and 3 bases at J, with 7 bases between the two ends. Germline V lookup: CDR1 MNHNS, CDR2 SASEGT. CDR3 nucleotides: TGTGCCAGCAGTCCGGGGGACACCGGGGAGCTGTTTTTT. Its protein is CASSPGDTGELFF.

The chain has TRBV27 and TRBJ1-2; TRBD1 matches at 7 bases. V lost 4 bases, J lost 5 bases, and 10 bases stayed unmatched. Germline V CDR1 and CDR2: MNHEY, SMNVEV (reference sequence). There are 15 residues in the CDR3. The CDR3 DNA is TGTGCCAGCAGTTCACTGGACAGGCGGATGTATGGCTACACCTTC. Its translation is CASSSLDRRMYGYTF.

This chain connects TRBV19 to TRBJ1-2; TRBD1 might be the D (6 bases). The germline V gene encodes CDR1 LNHDA and CDR2 SQIVND (reference sequence). With 5 bases removed from V and 6 bases from J, the gap between germline ends came to 13 bases. CDR3 length: 13 amino acids. The CDR3 DNA is TGTGCCAGTAGTTGGCAGGGGACCCATGGCTACACCTTC. It translates to CASSWQGTHGYTF.

The chain is built from TRBV27 and TRBJ1-2; D is unresolved. Looked up from germline, CDR1 is MNHEY and CDR2 is SMNVEV (reference sequence). CDR3 length: 14 amino acids. The V end was cut by 6 bases, the J end by 2 bases, with 13 bases between. The CDR3 here is CASRDWAMNYGYTF. The CDR3 nucleotides read TGTGCCAGCAGGGATTGGGCCATGAACTATGGCTACACCTTC.

The chain combines TRBV5-6 with TRBJ2-7, with D unclear. The germline CDR1 and CDR2 sequences are SGHDT and YYEEEE. The CDR3 is 13 amino acids. V shed 4 bases and J shed 6 bases, with 14 bases lying between them. The CDR3 protein is CASSQADPPEQYF. In DNA, the CDR3 is TGTGCCAGCAGCCAAGCTGATCCCCCCGAGCAGTACTTC.

The V call is TRBV2, the J call TRBJ2-7; TRBD1 might be the D (6 bases). CDR3 length equals 12 residues. Trimming removed 8 bases from V and 3 bases from J, with 11 bases in between. CDR1 SNHLY and CDR2 FYNNEI come from the germline V gene. The CDR3 here is CASERGFYEQYF. CDR3 nucleotides: TGTGCCAGCGAGAGGGGGTTCTACGAGCAGTACTTC.

This chain joins TRBV5-1 and TRBJ1-3; TRBD1 aligns across 7 bases. The CDR3 extends over 15 amino acids. V lost 0 bases to trimming and J lost 4 bases; unmatched junction nucleotides: 4. The V gene's germline CDR1 is SGHRS and CDR2 YFSETQ. CDR3 sequence: CASSLGQGGGNTIYF. The CDR3 coding sequence is TGCGCCAGCAGCTTGGGACAGGGCGGCGGAAACACCATATATTTT.

The V call is TRBV27, the J call TRBJ2-3; 11 nucleotides agree with TRBD1. Germline-derived CDR1 and CDR2 are MNHEY and SMNVEV (reference sequence). After removal of 6 bases from V and 1 base from J, the junction contained 6 bases not matched to a gene. The CDR3 consists of 16 residues. CDR3 sequence: CASRDRGQLGTDTQYF. The CDR3 DNA reads as TGTGCCAGCAGGGACAGGGGGCAGTTGGGCACAGATACGCAGTATTTT.

The chain has TRBV5-6 and TRBJ1-1; D is possibly TRBD1 (6 bases). This CDR3 contains 13 residues. Trimming removed 0 bases at V and 11 bases at J, with 14 bases between. Germline lookup yields CDR1 SGHDT and CDR2 YYEEEE. The CDR3 spells CASSLGAGTGAFF. In nucleotides, the CDR3 is TGTGCCAGCAGCTTGGGGGCAGGCACAGGGGCTTTCTTT.

The rearrangement links TRBV9 to TRBJ2-2; 8 bases match TRBD1. The V gene end was trimmed by 2 bases and the J gene end by 6 bases; junction bases not matched to a gene: 9. Germline V gives CDR1 SGDLS, CDR2 YYNGEE. This CDR3 has 16 residues. The CDR3 protein is CASSVHNRGSAGELFF. The DNA for the CDR3 is TGTGCCAGCAGCGTCCATAACAGGGGGTCGGCCGGGGAGCTGTTTTTT.

The rearrangement joins TRBV29-1 to TRBJ2-7, with D perhaps matching TRBD2 (5 bases). There are 11 residues in the CDR3. Germline CDR1 is SQVTM and CDR2 is ANQGSEA. V lost 6 bases to trimming and J lost 4 bases, with 10 bases between them. CDR3 sequence: CSVEVGYEQYF. The CDR3 nucleotides are TGCAGCGTGGAGGTAGGATACGAGCAGTACTTC.

The chain employs TRBV29-1 and TRBJ2-3; D might be TRBD2 (5 bases). This CDR3 region has 14 residues. V lost 5 bases and J 1 base, leaving 13 bases between the germline ends. Germline CDR1 and CDR2: SQVTM and ANQGSEA. The CDR3 nucleotides are TGCAGCGTTCAACTAGGGCTTGGCACAGATACGCAGTATTTT. Protein sequence: CSVQLGLGTDTQYF.

The rearrangement links TRBV11-2 to TRBJ1-1; TRBD1 matches at 10 bases. Trimming at V came to 5 bases and at J to 6 bases, leaving 9 bases not matched to a gene. CDR3 length equals 15 residues. Per germline, CDR1 SGHAT and CDR2 FQNNGV. CDR3 in amino acids: CASSAPGQGIPEAFF. The CDR3 DNA sequence: TGTGCCAGCAGCGCCCCGGGACAGGGGATACCTGAAGCTTTCTTT. Full variable domain (rest looked up from reference TRBV11-2 and TRBJ1-1): EAGVAQSPRYKIIEKRQSVAFWCNPISGHATLYWYQQILGQGPKLLIQFQNNGVVDDSQLPKDRFSAERLKGVDSTLKIQPAKLEDSAVYLCASSAPGQGIPEAFFGQGTRLTVV.

V is TRBV6-5 and J is TRBJ2-7; no firm D call. CDR3 length: 14 residues. The V gene's germline CDR1 is MNHEY and CDR2 SVGAGI. V lost 0 bases, J lost 5 bases, and 11 bases lay in between. The CDR3, as DNA: TGTGCCAGCAGTTACTCTGCTTTGAGTAACGAGCAGTACTTC. Protein product: CASSYSALSNEQYF.

V is TRBV6-5 and J is TRBJ2-1; 9 bases match TRBD2. Germline loops: CDR1 MNHEY, CDR2 SVGAGI. J gave up 7 bases and V 8 bases, and 6 bases lay outside the gene matches. The CDR3 extends over 13 amino acids. DNA of the CDR3: TGTGCCAGCTCTGCCGCGGGGGGGAATGAGCAGTTCTTC. It specifies CASSAAGGNEQFF.

This chain links TRBV6-4 with TRBJ1-1; D might be TRBD1 (5 bases). The CDR3 spans 11 residues. Deletions cut 2 bases from V and 10 bases from J, with 8 bases between. Germline loops: CDR1 MRHNA, CDR2 SNTAGT. The CDR3 DNA reads as TGTGCCAGCAGTGACGGGGGGTTAGCTTTCTTT. As protein: CASSDGGLAFF.

This clone was recorded once. The chain couples TRBV27 to TRBJ2-5; D perhaps matches TRBD1 (6 bases). Trimming took off 6 bases at V and 5 bases at J, with 19 bases between the two ends. CDR1 is MNHEY and CDR2 is SMNVEV in the germline V gene (reference sequence). The CDR3 has 15 residues. In DNA, the CDR3 is TGTGCCAGCAGCCGGATCTCCGGGACAAGTGAGACCCAGTACTTC. Translated: CASSRISGTSETQYF.

This clone occurred once. The rearrangement joins TRBV6-5 to TRBJ2-1; TRBD1 matches 9 bases. Trimming took 6 bases from V and 0 from J; bases not matched to a gene: 3. CDR1 MNHEY and CDR2 SVGAGI come from the germline V gene. This CDR3 has 15 amino acids. The CDR3 is CASRGTGSSYNEQFF. The CDR3 DNA follows: TGTGCCAGCAGGGGGACAGGGAGCTCCTACAATGAGCAGTTCTTC.

The chain is built from TRBV6-6 and TRBJ1-2, with TRBD1 matching over 9 bases. The CDR3 sequence is 15 residues long. The J segment lost 8 bases and the V segment lost 4 bases, leaving 11 bases of the junction unmatched. The germline V gene encodes CDR1 MNHNY and CDR2 SVGAGI (reference sequence). The CDR3 is CASSSTTGQGIGYTF. CDR3 nucleotide sequence: TGTGCCAGCAGTTCGACAACGGGACAGGGTATAGGCTACACCTTC.

The chain uses TRBV5-1 and TRBJ2-7, with unresolved D. With 0 bases removed from V and 0 bases from J, the gap between germline ends came to 7 bases. The CDR3 runs to 14 residues. The germline CDR1 and CDR2 sequences are SGHRS and YFSETQ. CDR3 protein: CASSLGYSSYEQYF. The CDR3, as DNA: TGCGCCAGCAGCTTGGGGTACAGCTCCTACGAGCAGTACTTC. Combining the CDR3 with reference TRBV5-1 and TRBJ2-7 gives the whole variable domain KAGVTQTPRYLIKTRGQQVTLSCSPISGHRSVSWYQQTPGQGLQFLFEYFSETQRNKGNFPGRFSGRQFSNSRSEMNVSTLELGDSALYLCASSLGYSSYEQYFGPGTRLTVT.

V usage is TRBV9 and J usage is TRBJ2-5, with a weak D call TRBD1 (6 bases). Trimming took off 2 bases at V and 1 base at J, with 9 bases between the two ends. The V gene's germline CDR1 is SGDLS and CDR2 YYNGEE. This CDR3 region has 14 residues. The CDR3 spells CASSVGDTQETQYF. The CDR3 nucleotides are TGTGCCAGCAGCGTTGGGGACACCCAAGAGACCCAGTACTTC.

The rearrangement uses TRBV2 and TRBJ2-1; TRBD2 aligns across 7 bases. V was pared by 8 bases and J by 8 bases, with 18 bases of the junction left unmatched. From germline, CDR1 is SNHLY and CDR2 FYNNEI. The CDR3 is 16 amino acids. For the CDR3, the DNA is TGTGCCAGCCAAAACCCGGGACTAACGGCGCGGGATGAGCAGTTCTTC. It specifies CASQNPGLTARDEQFF.

The rearrangement uses TRBV7-9 and TRBJ1-4, with 7 bases aligning to TRBD1. Looked up from germline, CDR1 is SEHNR and CDR2 is FQNEAQ (reference sequence). Germline trimming cut 5 bases from V and 12 bases from J; bases unmatched to any gene: 6. The CDR3 consists of 12 residues. The CDR3 spells CASSEQGQELFF. Written as DNA, the CDR3 is TGTGCCAGCAGCGAACAGGGGCAGGAACTGTTTTTT.

The V and J genes are TRBV29-1 and TRBJ2-3; TRBD2 agrees at 8 bases. Germline trimming cut 6 bases from V and 0 bases from J; bases unmatched to any gene: 5. Germline CDR1 is SQVTM and CDR2 is ANQGSEA. This CDR3 comprises 14 residues. The CDR3 bases are TGCAGCGTGGAGGCGGGGGGCAGCACAGATACGCAGTATTTT. This translates into CSVEAGGSTDTQYF.

This rearrangement joins TRBV5-4 to TRBJ2-7; 8 positions match TRBD1. Germline V gives CDR1 SGHNT, CDR2 YYREEE (reference sequence). The CDR3 runs 12 residues. Trimming took 4 bases from V and 6 from J; bases not matched to a gene: 3. CDR3 residues: CASSPGQGEQYF. In nucleotides, the CDR3 is TGTGCCAGCAGCCCAGGACAGGGCGAGCAGTACTTC.

The chain combines TRBV9 with TRBJ1-3; 7 nucleotides align to TRBD1. CDR3 size: 17 residues. After removal of 1 base from V and 4 bases from J, the junction contained 11 bases not matched to a gene. The V gene's germline CDR1 is SGDLS and CDR2 YYNGEE. CDR3 DNA sequence: TGTGCCAGCAGCGTAAAACCACGACAGGGCAGGGGAAACACCATATATTTT. Its translation is CASSVKPRQGRGNTIYF.

The table lists this clone with a few counts. The V gene is TRBV5-4, the J gene TRBJ2-3; 9 nucleotides line up with TRBD2. This CDR3 region has 14 residues. Trimming at V came to 2 bases and at J to 6 bases, leaving 4 bases not matched to a gene. Germline V gene data show CDR1 as SGHNT and CDR2 as YYREEE (reference sequence). The CDR3 region is CASSFGGGVDTQYF. The CDR3 region has the DNA TGTGCCAGCAGCTTCGGCGGGGGGGTTGATACGCAGTATTTT.